Sequencing of this T cell receptor beta chain was carried out in a study of response to subunit inactivated influenza vaccine. Germline CDR1 reads SEHNR; CDR2 reads FQNEAQ (reference sequence). The CDR3 runs 14 residues. The V end lost 5 bases, the J end lost 9 bases, and 17 bases lay between the germline ends. Whole-study findings and limits: Each seasonal influenza vaccination recruits few new T cells, the authors suggested.

A note on this clonotype: What it binds is unknown.

Each CDR3 protein is one row after TCRdb ran MiXCR on the RT-PCR reads. The table includes about 520,000 distinct CDR3 sequences, about 25% detected once. V is TRBV7-9 and J is TRBJ1-5; possibly TRBD1 for D (6 bases). Here the sequenced sample was CD4+ T cells sorted from PBMCs, taken 5 days after vaccination. The source of this sequence is a man aged 50-59 years who received an inactivated influenza vaccine. CDR3 sequence (DNA): TGTGCCAGCAGCGTTGATCAGGGGACTTGGCCCCAGCATTTT. Translating gives CASSVDQGTWPQHF.